What follows are 14 T cell receptor beta chains derived from one specimen sequenced in a study of T cells in Graves' hyperthyroidism and ophthalmopathy (dated by TCRdb to between 2018 and 2020). Library construction relied on multiplex PCR. Data came from an Illumina HiSeq 2000. The TCR beta CDR3 regions were amplified from the RNA transcripts. The TCR CDR3 was subjected to a first round of RT-PCR using the HTBI primer set and the Qiagen OneStep RT-PCR kit. TCRdb cleaned the public reads at Q25 with fastp, built clones with MiXCR and kept in-frame beta chains. Under each unique CDR3 protein, matching rows form one entry showing the most common genes and DNA. Counted in this sample were some 500,000 distinct CDR3 sequences; about 15% of them appeared once. 15% to 20% of the sample belongs to the ten largest clones. The sequenced sample consisted of blood. The receptors derive from a woman aged 18-29 years with Graves' hyperthyroidism.

The rearrangement links TRBV12-3 or TRBV12-4 to TRBJ2-1; TRBD2 agrees at 7 bases. The CDR3 is 16 amino acids. The trim removed 2 bases at V and 7 bases at J, leaving 11 bases unmatched. DNA for the CDR3: TGTGCCAGCAGTTTATGGGTTCTAGCGGAAAATAATGAGCAGTTCTTC. As protein: CASSLWVLAENNEQFF.

This clonotype was observed a few times. The chain couples TRBV29-1 to TRBJ1-3; 9 bases map to TRBD1. V lost 6 bases and J lost 2; bases outside the gene matches: 8. The CDR3 runs 15 residues. Per the germline V gene, CDR1 is SQVTM and CDR2 is ANQGSEA. The CDR3 coding sequence is TGCAGCGTCGTCCCACAGGGGGCGCCTGGAAACACCATATATTTT. Its translation is CSVVPQGAPGNTIYF.

This clonotype was detected ten times or more. The genes are TRBV24-1 and TRBJ2-1; TRBD1 matches at 8 bases. J was trimmed by 7 bases and V by 0 bases; bases with no gene match: 7. CDR1 and CDR2 from the germline V gene are KGHDR and SFDVKD. The CDR3 is made up of 16 amino acids. Here the CDR3 DNA reads TGTGCCACCAGTGATTTGAGGCAGGGGGCGGGTAATGAGCAGTTCTTC. Amino acid sequence: CATSDLRQGAGNEQFF.

Many counts were recorded for this clonotype. V and J are TRBV12-3 or TRBV12-4 and TRBJ1-1, with D perhaps TRBD1 (6 bases). The V end was cut by 1 base, the J end by 6 bases, with 12 bases between. The CDR3 has 14 amino acids. The CDR3 nucleotides read TGTGCCAGCAGTTTAGGGGGGCAGGGCTCTGAAGCTTTCTTT. Translating gives CASSLGGQGSEAFF.

This clonotype has a handful of counts. This rearrangement joins TRBV9 to TRBJ2-3; 8 bases agree with TRBD2. Looked up from germline, CDR1 is SGDLS and CDR2 is YYNGEE. V shed 0 bases and J 3 bases; nucleotides not matched to a gene: 12. The CDR3 runs to 18 residues. CDR3 in DNA: TGTGCCAGCAGCGTAGCGTCGGGAGGGCCAGCGAGAACAGATACGCAGTATTTT. Translation gives CASSVASGGPARTDTQYF.

This clonotype appeared many times. The gene calls are TRBV6-1 and TRBJ1-1; D is uncertain. V lost 7 bases to trimming and J lost 5 bases, with 8 bases between them. Germline CDR1 is MNHNS and CDR2 is SASEGT. The CDR3 length is 11 residues. The chain's CDR3 is CASTIGTEAFF. For the CDR3, the DNA is TGTGCCAGCACGATAGGGACTGAAGCTTTCTTT.

The gene calls are TRBV12-3 or TRBV12-4 and TRBJ1-4, with D possibly being TRBD1 (6 bases). V gave up 4 bases and J gave up 5 bases, with 20 bases separating them. The CDR3 consists of 17 residues. CDR3 sequence reads: CASSCRRAGHQNEKLFF. CDR3 sequence (DNA): TGTGCCAGCAGTTGTCGGAGAGCGGGACACCAGAATGAAAAACTGTTTTTT.

This clonotype was counted a few times. The rearrangement uses TRBV11-2 and TRBJ2-7, with D perhaps TRBD2 (6 bases). This CDR3 spans 13 amino acids. V was shortened by 5 bases and J by 3 bases, with 11 bases between the two germline ends. Germline V CDR1 and CDR2: SGHAT, FQNNGV. Written as DNA, the CDR3 is TGTGCCAGCAGCCCCGGGAGCCACTACGAGCAGTACTTC. It yields the protein CASSPGSHYEQYF.

In this sample, this clonotype turned up many times. The CDR3 reads CASSPERTGGKNTEAFF. The CDR3 DNA reads TGTGCCAGTAGTCCCGAGCGGACAGGGGGCAAGAACACTGAAGCTTTCTTT. V and J are TRBV19 and TRBJ1-1, with TRBD1 identical over 11 bases. Per germline, CDR1 LNHDA and CDR2 SQIVND (reference sequence). Trimming at V came to 5 bases and at J to 1 base, leaving 9 bases not matched to a gene. CDR3 size: 17 residues.

Ten or more counts support this clonotype. The chain carries TRBV4-2 and TRBJ2-7; 7 bases map to TRBD1. After removal of 2 bases from V and 5 bases from J, the junction contained 3 bases not matched to a gene. This CDR3 is built from 13 residues. Germline V gene sequence: CDR1 LGHNA, CDR2 YNFKEQ. CDR3 nucleotide sequence: TGTGCCAGCAGCCAATCACAGGGGAACGAGCAGTACTTC. Translation: CASSQSQGNEQYF.

This clonotype showed up many times. The chain combines TRBV19 with TRBJ1-1; 7 bases align to TRBD1. The CDR3 length is 14 residues. Looked up from germline, CDR1 is LNHDA and CDR2 is SQIVND (reference sequence). Trimming removed 10 bases from V and 2 bases from J; junction bases left unmatched: 10. The CDR3 DNA is TGTGCCATAGTAGGGGGCCAGGGCAACACTGAAGCTTTCTTT. This encodes CAIVGGQGNTEAFF.

In this sample, this clonotype turned up many times. The chain joins TRBV9 to TRBJ2-2; D may correspond to TRBD1 or TRBD2 (5 bases each). Looked up from germline, CDR1 is SGDLS and CDR2 is YYNGEE. Trimming cost V 2 bases and J 2 bases, with 25 bases left between them. CDR3 size: 20 residues. The chain's CDR3 is CASSVGGTDWGRSNTGELFF. As DNA, the CDR3 is TGTGCCAGCAGCGTCGGCGGAACGGACTGGGGACGATCTAACACCGGGGAGCTGTTTTTT.

This clonotype appeared many times. This sequence joins TRBV7-7 and TRBJ2-2; 8 bases agree with TRBD2. CDR1 is SSHAT, CDR2 FNYEAQ, per germline (reference sequence). The CDR3 is made up of 13 amino acids. The DNA of the CDR3 is TGTGCTAGCGGGACTGGGAACACCGGGGAGCTGTTTTTT. Translating gives CASGTGNTGELFF.

This clonotype was seen a few times. The rearrangement joins TRBV7-9 to TRBJ2-1; a possible D gene is TRBD2 (5 bases). CDR1 and CDR2 (germline): SEHNR, FQNEAQ (reference sequence). There are 15 residues in the CDR3. Trimming took off 2 bases at V and 5 bases at J, with 13 bases between the two ends. The CDR3 loop reads CASSLHLAQNNEQFF. CDR3 bases: TGTGCCAGCAGCTTACATCTAGCACAAAACAATGAGCAGTTCTTC.